The clone carrying this T cell receptor (beta chain) was observed at least ten times. Its antigen is currently unknown. The data stem from a study of blood T cells in healthy people across ages. Broader study findings: Considered underestimates were the diversity estimates obtained from one million T cells.

Losses at the gene ends were 4 bases for V and 11 bases for J; bases not matched to a gene: 20. The germline V gene encodes CDR1 SEHNR and CDR2 FQNEAQ (reference sequence). CDR3 length: 18 amino acids. Together with a sample-barcoded 5' primer, a J-beta primer mix was included in a second PCR lasting about 6 to 11 cycles. Each sample provided no less than 2.5 million CDR3-containing paired-end reads. TCRdb passed the 5' RACE reads through MiXCR, listing each CDR3 protein once. The table shows 550,000 to 650,000 distinct CDR3 sequences, with less than 35% occurring only once. Healthy Caucasian individuals from Russia aged about 6 to 100 were enrolled as donors. Every sample yielded at least 6.5 million isolated PBMCs.

The rearrangement joins TRBV7-9 to TRBJ2-5; 12 bases agree with TRBD2. The TCR sequence derives from a woman of 80 years or more in good health. The sequenced sample was blood. The CDR3 spells CASSSSIGLAGHYNEQYF. The CDR3 DNA sequence: TGTGCCAGCAGCTCATCTATCGGACTAGCGGGGCATTACAATGAGCAGTACTTC. The whole variable domain, filled in from reference TRBV7-9 and TRBJ2-5, reads DTGVSQNPRHKITKRGQNVTFRCDPISEHNRLYWYRQTLGQGPEFLTYFQNEAQLEKSRLLSDRFSAERPKGSFSTLEIQRTEQGDSAMYLCASSSSIGLAGHYNEQYFGPGTRLLVL.